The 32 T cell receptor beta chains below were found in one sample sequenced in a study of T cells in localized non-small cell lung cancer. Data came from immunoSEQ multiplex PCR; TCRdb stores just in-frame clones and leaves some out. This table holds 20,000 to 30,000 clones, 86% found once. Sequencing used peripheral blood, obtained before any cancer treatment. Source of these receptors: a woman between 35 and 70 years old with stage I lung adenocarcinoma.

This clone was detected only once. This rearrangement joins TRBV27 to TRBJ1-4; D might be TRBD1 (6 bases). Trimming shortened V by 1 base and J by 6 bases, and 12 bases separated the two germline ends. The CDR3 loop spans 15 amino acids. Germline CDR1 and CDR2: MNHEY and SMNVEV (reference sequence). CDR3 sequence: CASSLWGAPDEKLFF. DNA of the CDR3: TGTGCCAGCAGTTTATGGGGGGCCCCAGATGAAAAACTGTTTTTT. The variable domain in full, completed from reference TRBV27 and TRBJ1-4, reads EAQVTQNPRYLITVTGKKLTVTCSQNMNHEYMSWYRQDPGLGLRQIYYSMNVEVTDKGDVPEGYKVSRKEKRNFPLILESPSPNQTSLYFCASSLWGAPDEKLFFGSGTQLSVL.

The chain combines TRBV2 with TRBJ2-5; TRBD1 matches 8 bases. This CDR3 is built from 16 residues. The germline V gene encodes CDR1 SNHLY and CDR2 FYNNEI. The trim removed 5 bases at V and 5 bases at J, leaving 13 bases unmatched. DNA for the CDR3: TGTGCCAGCAGTCCGGGACAGGCCTCCCCCTTCGAGACCCAGTACTTC. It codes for CASSPGQASPFETQYF.

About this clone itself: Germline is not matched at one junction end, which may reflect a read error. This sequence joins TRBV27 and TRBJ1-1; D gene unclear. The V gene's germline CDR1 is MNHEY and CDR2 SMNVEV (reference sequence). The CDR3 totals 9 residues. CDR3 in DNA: TGTGCCAGCAGTTCCCCAGACCTGTTT. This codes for CASSSPDLF.

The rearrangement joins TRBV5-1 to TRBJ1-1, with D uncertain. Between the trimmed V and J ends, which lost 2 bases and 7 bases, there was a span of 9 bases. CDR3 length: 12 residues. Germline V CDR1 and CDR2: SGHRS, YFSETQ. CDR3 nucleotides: TGCGCCAGCAGCTTCTCGTCCGGTGAAGCTTTCTTT. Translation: CASSFSSGEAFF.

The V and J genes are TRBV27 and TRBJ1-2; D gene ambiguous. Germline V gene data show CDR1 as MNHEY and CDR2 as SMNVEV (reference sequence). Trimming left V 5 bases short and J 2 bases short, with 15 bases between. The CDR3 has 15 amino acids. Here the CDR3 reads CASSTSGRPNYGYTF. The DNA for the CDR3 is TGTGCCAGCAGTACGAGCGGCCGTCCCAACTATGGCTACACCTTC.

CDR3 amino acids: CASSRIGGFYNSPLHF. In DNA, the CDR3 is TGTGCCAGCAGCCGAATAGGGGGGTTTTACAATTCACCCCTCCACTTT. The chain links TRBV6-4 to TRBJ1-6; TRBD1 might be the D (6 bases). CDR1 and CDR2 (germline): MRHNA, SNTAGT. V shed 6 bases and J shed 7 bases, with 19 bases lying between them. The CDR3 sequence is 16 residues long.

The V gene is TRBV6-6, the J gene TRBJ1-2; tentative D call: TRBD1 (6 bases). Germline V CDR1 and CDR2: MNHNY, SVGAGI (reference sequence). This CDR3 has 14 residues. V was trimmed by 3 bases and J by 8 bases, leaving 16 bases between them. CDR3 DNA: TGTGCCAGCAGTTATAAGGGTCAGGGGAACGGCTACACCTTC. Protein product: CASSYKGQGNGYTF.

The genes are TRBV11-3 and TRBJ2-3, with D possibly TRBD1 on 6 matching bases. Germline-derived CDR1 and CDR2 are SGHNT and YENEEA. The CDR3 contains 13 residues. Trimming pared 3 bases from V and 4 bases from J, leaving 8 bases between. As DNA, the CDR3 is TGTGCCAGCAGCTTCAGGGGAGCAGATACGCAGTATTTT. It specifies CASSFRGADTQYF. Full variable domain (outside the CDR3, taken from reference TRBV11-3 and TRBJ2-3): EAGVVQSPRYKIIEKKQPVAFWCNPISGHNTLYWYLQNLGQGPELLIRYENEEAVDDSQLPKDRFSAERLKGVDSTLKIQPAELGDSAVYLCASSFRGADTQYFGPGTRLTVL.

CDR3 in DNA: TGTGCCAGTAGTATTTCGCAGGGGTCAAACACCATATATTTT. It is translated as CASSISQGSNTIYF. The chain combines TRBV19 with TRBJ1-3; TRBD1 is a possible D gene (6 bases). The CDR3 sequence is 14 residues long. In germline, CDR1 is LNHDA, CDR2 SQIVND (reference sequence). Trimming left V 3 bases short and J 6 bases short, with 12 bases between.

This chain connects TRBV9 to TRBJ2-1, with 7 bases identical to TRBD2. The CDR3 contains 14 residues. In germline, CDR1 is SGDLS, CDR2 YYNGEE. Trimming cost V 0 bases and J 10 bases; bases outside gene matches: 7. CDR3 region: CASSVDGGIGEQFF. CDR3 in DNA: TGTGCCAGCAGCGTAGACGGGGGGATAGGGGAGCAGTTCTTC.

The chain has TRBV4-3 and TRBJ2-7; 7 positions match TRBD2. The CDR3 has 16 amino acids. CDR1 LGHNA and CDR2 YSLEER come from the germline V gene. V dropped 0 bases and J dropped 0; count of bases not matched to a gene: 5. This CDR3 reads CASSQDRGGSSYEQYF. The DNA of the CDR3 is TGCGCCAGCAGCCAAGATCGGGGAGGGAGCTCCTACGAGCAGTACTTC.

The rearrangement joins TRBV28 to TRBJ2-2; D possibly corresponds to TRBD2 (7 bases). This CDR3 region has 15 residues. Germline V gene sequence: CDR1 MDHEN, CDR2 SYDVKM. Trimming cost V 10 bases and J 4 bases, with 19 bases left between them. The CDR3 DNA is TGTGCCACCCATACCTTGGGGGGGGCCACCGGGGAGCTGTTTTTT. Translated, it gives CATHTLGGATGELFF.

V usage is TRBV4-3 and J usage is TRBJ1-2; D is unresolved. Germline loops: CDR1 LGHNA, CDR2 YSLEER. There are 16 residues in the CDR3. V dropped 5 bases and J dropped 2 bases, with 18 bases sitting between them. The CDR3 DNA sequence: TGCGCCAGCAGCGCCCGAAGAGGCGACGGGAACTATGGCTACACCTTC. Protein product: CASSARRGDGNYGYTF.

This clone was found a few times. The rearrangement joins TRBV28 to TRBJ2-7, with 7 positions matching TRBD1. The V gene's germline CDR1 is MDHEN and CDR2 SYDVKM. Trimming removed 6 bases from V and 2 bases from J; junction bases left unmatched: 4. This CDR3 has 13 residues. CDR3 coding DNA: TGTGCCAGCAGAACAGGGGCGGCCTACGAGCAGTACTTC. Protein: CASRTGAAYEQYF.

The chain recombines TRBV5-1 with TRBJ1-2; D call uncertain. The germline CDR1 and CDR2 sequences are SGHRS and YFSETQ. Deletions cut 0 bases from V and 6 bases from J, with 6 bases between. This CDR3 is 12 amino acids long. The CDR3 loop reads CASSLDGDGYTF. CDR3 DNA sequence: TGCGCCAGCAGCTTGGACGGGGATGGCTACACCTTC. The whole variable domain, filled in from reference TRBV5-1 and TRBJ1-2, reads KAGVTQTPRYLIKTRGQQVTLSCSPISGHRSVSWYQQTPGQGLQFLFEYFSETQRNKGNFPGRFSGRQFSNSRSEMNVSTLELGDSALYLCASSLDGDGYTFGSGTRLTVV.

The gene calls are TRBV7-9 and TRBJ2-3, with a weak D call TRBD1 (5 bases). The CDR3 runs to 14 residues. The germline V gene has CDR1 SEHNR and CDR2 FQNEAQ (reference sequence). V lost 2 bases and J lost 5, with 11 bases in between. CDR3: CASSLFKGLDTQYF. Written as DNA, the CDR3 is TGTGCCAGCAGCTTATTCAAGGGGCTAGATACGCAGTATTTT.

The CDR3 DNA follows: TGCGCCAGCAGCCAAGTATTAGGGTTGACTGAAGCTTTCTTT. This encodes CASSQVLGLTEAFF. The V call is TRBV4-3, the J call TRBJ1-1; D is ambiguous. Looked up from germline, CDR1 is LGHNA and CDR2 is YSLEER. The germline V and J ends were trimmed by 1 base and 5 bases, with 11 bases remaining between them. The CDR3 has 14 amino acids.

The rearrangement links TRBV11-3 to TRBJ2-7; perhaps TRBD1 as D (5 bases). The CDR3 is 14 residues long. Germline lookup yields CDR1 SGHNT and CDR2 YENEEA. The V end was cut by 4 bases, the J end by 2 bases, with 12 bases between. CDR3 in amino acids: CASSYYRTTYEQYF. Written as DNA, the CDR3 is TGTGCCAGCAGCTATTACAGGACCACCTACGAGCAGTACTTC.

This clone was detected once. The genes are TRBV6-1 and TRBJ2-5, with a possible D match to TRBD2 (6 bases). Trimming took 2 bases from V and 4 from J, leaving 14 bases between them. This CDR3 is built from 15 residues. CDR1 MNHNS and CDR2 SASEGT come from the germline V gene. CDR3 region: CASSEMRLEGETQYF. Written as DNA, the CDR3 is TGTGCCAGCAGTGAAATGCGACTAGAGGGAGAGACCCAGTACTTC.

Written as DNA, the CDR3 is TGTGCCAGCAGCTACCCCGGGCGAGGCAATCAGCCCCAGCATTTT. Residues: CASSYPGRGNQPQHF. The chain uses TRBV5-8 and TRBJ1-5; D is uncertain. The CDR3 extends over 15 amino acids. V was shortened by 3 bases and J by 2 bases, with 12 bases between the two germline ends. Germline CDR1 and CDR2: SGHTS and YDEGEE.

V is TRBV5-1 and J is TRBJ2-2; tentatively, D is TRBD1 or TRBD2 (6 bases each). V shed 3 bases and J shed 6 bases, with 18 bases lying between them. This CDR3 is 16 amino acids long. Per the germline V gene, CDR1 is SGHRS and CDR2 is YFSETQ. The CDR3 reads CASSSQLAGAAGELFF. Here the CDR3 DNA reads TGCGCCAGCAGCTCACAACTAGCAGGGGCCGCCGGGGAGCTGTTTTTT.

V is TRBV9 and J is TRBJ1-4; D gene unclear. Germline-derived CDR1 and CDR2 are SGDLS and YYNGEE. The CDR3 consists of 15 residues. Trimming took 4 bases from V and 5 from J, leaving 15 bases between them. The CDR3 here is CASSSLAGKNEKLFF. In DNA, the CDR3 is TGTGCCAGCAGCTCCCTGGCAGGCAAGAATGAAAAACTGTTTTTT.

The CDR3: CASSLHIAGGLSSYNEQFF. CDR3 nucleotide sequence: TGTGCCAGCAGCCTACATATAGCGGGGGGCCTCTCCTCCTACAATGAGCAGTTCTTC. V gene TRBV14 combines with J gene TRBJ2-1; TRBD2 aligns across 10 bases. J was trimmed by 0 bases and V by 4 bases; bases with no gene match: 12. CDR1 SGHDN and CDR2 FVKESK come from the germline V gene. This CDR3 contains 19 residues.

CDR3 DNA sequence: TGTGCCAGTCTCCCCCGGGACAGGGGCCGAAATCAGCCCCAGCATTTT. Protein sequence: CASLPRDRGRNQPQHF. The rearrangement uses TRBV19 and TRBJ1-5; 10 nucleotides line up with TRBD1. The V segment lost 8 bases and the J segment 4 bases; nucleotides outside the gene matches: 11. This CDR3 has 16 residues. Germline values: CDR1 LNHDA, CDR2 SQIVND (reference sequence).

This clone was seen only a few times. The DNA of the CDR3 is TGTGCCAGCAGCCCAGGTGGGGGACAGGGGACCTCAGATACGCAGTATTTT. Protein: CASSPGGGQGTSDTQYF. The chain links TRBV2 to TRBJ2-3, with TRBD1 matching over 10 bases. V shed 6 bases, J shed 4 bases, and the junction held 13 bases outside the gene matches. The CDR3 has 17 residues. The germline V gene encodes CDR1 SNHLY and CDR2 FYNNEI.

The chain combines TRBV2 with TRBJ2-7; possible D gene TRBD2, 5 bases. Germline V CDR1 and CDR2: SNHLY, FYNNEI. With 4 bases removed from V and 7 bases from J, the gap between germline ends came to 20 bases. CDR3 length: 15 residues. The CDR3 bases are TGTGCCAGCAGTGTTCAGCCGGCCTCCACGGGGGAGCAGTACTTC. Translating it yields CASSVQPASTGEQYF.

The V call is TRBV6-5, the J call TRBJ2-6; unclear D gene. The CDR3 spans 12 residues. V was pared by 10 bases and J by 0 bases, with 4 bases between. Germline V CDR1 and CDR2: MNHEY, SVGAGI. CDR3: CATFSGANVLTF. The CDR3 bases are TGTGCCACCTTCTCTGGGGCCAACGTCCTGACTTTC.

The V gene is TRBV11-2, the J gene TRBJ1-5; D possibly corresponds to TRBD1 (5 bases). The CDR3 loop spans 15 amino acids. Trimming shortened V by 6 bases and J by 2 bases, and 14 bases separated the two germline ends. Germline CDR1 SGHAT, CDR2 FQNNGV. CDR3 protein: CASSLGPLGNQPQHF. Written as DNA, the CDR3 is TGTGCCAGCAGTTTGGGACCCCTAGGCAATCAGCCCCAGCATTTT. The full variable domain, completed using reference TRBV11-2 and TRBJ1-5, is EAGVAQSPRYKIIEKRQSVAFWCNPISGHATLYWYQQILGQGPKLLIQFQNNGVVDDSQLPKDRFSAERLKGVDSTLKIQPAKLEDSAVYLCASSLGPLGNQPQHFGDGTRLSIL.

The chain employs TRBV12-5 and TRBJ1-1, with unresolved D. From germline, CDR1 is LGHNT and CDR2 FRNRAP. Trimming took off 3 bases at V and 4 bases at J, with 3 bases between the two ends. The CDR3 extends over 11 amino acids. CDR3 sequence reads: CASGFATEAFF. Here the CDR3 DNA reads TGTGCTAGTGGTTTTGCCACTGAAGCTTTCTTT.

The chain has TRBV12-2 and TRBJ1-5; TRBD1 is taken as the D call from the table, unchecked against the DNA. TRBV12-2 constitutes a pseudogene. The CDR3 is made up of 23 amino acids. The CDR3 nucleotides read TGTGCAAGTCGCTTAGCCAAACACATCTCCCCCCAAGGGGCGCAAGGACCCAATCAGCCCCAGCATTTT. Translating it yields CASRLAKHISPQGAQGPNQPQHF.

The CDR3 DNA reads TGTGCCACCTCAGCCGGGGCAAGGTATTCGTCAGAGACCCAGTACTTC. Protein product: CATSAGARYSSETQYF. The V call is TRBV7-2, the J call TRBJ2-5, with D perhaps assigned TRBD1 or TRBD2 (5 bases each). From germline, CDR1 is SGHTA and CDR2 FQGNSA. V gave up 10 bases and J gave up 4 bases, with 25 bases separating them. The CDR3 runs 16 residues.

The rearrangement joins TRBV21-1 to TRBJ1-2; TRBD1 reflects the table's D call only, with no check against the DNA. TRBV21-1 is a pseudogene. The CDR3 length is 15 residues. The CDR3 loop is CASSRSTGENYGYTF. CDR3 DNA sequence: TGTGCCAGCAGCCGATCGACAGGAGAAAACTATGGCTACACCTTC.